These 28 T cell receptor beta chains originate from one sample sequenced in a study of cytomegalovirus exposure and HLA in healthy donors (dated by TCRdb to the late 2010s). Library prep was done by the immunoSEQ multiplex PCR assay. TCRdb's version of the immuneACCESS table is confined to in-frame rearrangements and falls short of the full clone set. An unresolved V gene accounts for under half of the shortfall where checked; the remainder is of unknown origin. In all, the sample holds hundreds of thousands of clones, and approximately 86% of those were seen once. Jointly, the top ten make up 0.95% to 1.5% of the sample. Sequencing was performed on PBMCs. The receptors were sampled from a woman aged 30 to 39 in good health and CMV-seropositive.

This clone was picked up one time. The gene calls are TRBV7-6 and TRBJ2-7; 15 bases are shared with TRBD2. Germline V gene sequence: CDR1 SGHVS, CDR2 FNYEAQ. V lost 4 bases to trimming and J lost 6 bases; unmatched junction nucleotides: 7. The CDR3 loop spans 16 amino acids. The CDR3 region is CASSSNPGLAGGEQYF. The CDR3 nucleotides are TGTGCCAGCAGCTCAAATCCGGGACTAGCGGGAGGCGAGCAGTACTTC.

V is TRBV19 and J is TRBJ2-6, with D perhaps TRBD1 (7 bases). Trimming took off 7 bases at V and 0 bases at J, with 13 bases between the two ends. The CDR3 loop spans 16 amino acids. Germline V gene sequence: CDR1 LNHDA, CDR2 SQIVND (reference sequence). CDR3 bases: TGTGCCAGTATGGAGGGGGCCGCCTCTGGGGCCAACGTCCTGACTTTC. It translates to CASMEGAASGANVLTF.

This clone was seen a single time. The chain carries TRBV4-1 and TRBJ1-5; D not certain. V was shortened by 0 bases and J by 4 bases, with 7 bases between the two germline ends. The CDR3 contains 14 residues. Germline V gene lookup returns CDR1 MGHRA and CDR2 YSYEKL. CDR3 sequence: CASSQDGGNQPQHF. The CDR3 coding sequence is TGCGCCAGCAGCCAAGATGGAGGGAATCAGCCCCAGCATTTT.

The V call is TRBV28, the J call TRBJ2-1, with 7 nucleotides matching TRBD1. The CDR3 has 15 residues. V shed 5 bases, J shed 6 bases, and the junction held 10 bases outside the gene matches. CDR1 MDHEN and CDR2 SYDVKM come from the germline V gene. This CDR3 reads CASSRDREIPNEQFF. In DNA form, the CDR3 reads TGTGCCAGCAGTCGAGACAGGGAGATTCCCAATGAGCAGTTCTTC.

This clone was seen a handful of times. The CDR3 region is CSCKQGNEQYF. CDR3 sequence (DNA): TGCAGTTGTAAACAGGGGAACGAGCAGTACTTC. V gene TRBV20-1 combines with J gene TRBJ2-7; 7 nucleotides agree with TRBD1. The V gene's germline CDR1 is DFQATT and CDR2 SNEGSKA (reference sequence). The CDR3 extends over 11 amino acids. Unmatched junction bases numbered 6, after V lost 8 bases and J lost 5 bases.

The gene calls are TRBV5-1 and TRBJ2-7; no clear D gene. Germline V gene sequence: CDR1 SGHRS, CDR2 YFSETQ. The V end was cut by 2 bases, the J end by 2 bases, with 11 bases between. This CDR3 is built from 14 residues. DNA for the CDR3: TGCGCCAGCAGCTTAAACAGTCCTGCCTACGAGCAGTACTTC. Protein: CASSLNSPAYEQYF.

This sequence joins TRBV5-1 and TRBJ2-3; 10 nucleotides match TRBD2. Per the germline V gene, CDR1 is SGHRS and CDR2 is YFSETQ. V was clipped by 6 bases and J by 6 bases; unmatched bases: 13. The CDR3 sequence is 16 residues long. The CDR3 loop is CASNTPTSGVSDTQYF. CDR3 in DNA: TGCGCCAGCAATACCCCAACTAGCGGGGTAAGCGATACGCAGTATTTT.

CDR3 nucleotide sequence: TGTGCCTCGCGCGGGGCCTTTCAAGAGACCCAGTACTTC. Translating it yields CASRGAFQETQYF. J is TRBJ2-5 and V is TRBV6-1; TRBD2 is a possible D gene (6 bases). Germline assignment: CDR1 MNHNS and CDR2 SASEGT. CDR3 size: 13 residues. V dropped 11 bases and J dropped 2 bases, with 15 bases sitting between them.

V is TRBV28 and J is TRBJ1-2; a possible D gene is TRBD1 (6 bases). V was shortened by 7 bases and J by 4 bases, with 16 bases between the two germline ends. Looked up from germline, CDR1 is MDHEN and CDR2 is SYDVKM. This CDR3 has 14 residues. The CDR3 is CASMPLQGTYGYTF. CDR3 nucleotides: TGTGCCAGCATGCCCTTACAGGGTACCTATGGCTACACCTTC.

The chain combines TRBV11-2 with TRBJ2-7; 7 nucleotides match TRBD1. The J segment lost 4 bases and the V segment lost 1 base, leaving 10 bases of the junction unmatched. The CDR3 spans 16 residues. The germline gives CDR1 SGHAT, CDR2 FQNNGV. The CDR3 here is CASSLVSGTDFYEQYF. The DNA of the CDR3 is TGTGCCAGCAGCTTAGTTTCCGGGACAGACTTTTACGAGCAGTACTTC.

This clone was picked up one time. This chain uses TRBV7-9 with TRBJ1-4; 7 bases map to TRBD1. Losses at the gene ends were 4 bases for V and 0 bases for J; bases not matched to a gene: 5. This CDR3 region has 16 residues. CDR1 and CDR2 (germline): SEHNR, FQNEAQ (reference sequence). DNA of the CDR3: TGTGCCAGCAGCTGGGGACAGTTCACAACTAATGAAAAACTGTTTTTT. Protein product: CASSWGQFTTNEKLFF. Full variable domain (missing parts from reference TRBV7-9 and TRBJ1-4): DTGVSQNPRHKITKRGQNVTFRCDPISEHNRLYWYRQTLGQGPEFLTYFQNEAQLEKSRLLSDRFSAERPKGSFSTLEIQRTEQGDSAMYLCASSWGQFTTNEKLFFGSGTQLSVL.

The chain carries TRBV28 and TRBJ2-1; 7 positions agree with TRBD2. This CDR3 comprises 16 residues. The V gene's germline CDR1 is MDHEN and CDR2 SYDVKM. With 5 bases clipped from V and 7 bases from J, the junction kept 14 bases outside the gene matches. The CDR3 region is CASSPSLSGMGNEQFF. The CDR3 DNA sequence: TGTGCCAGCAGTCCCAGCTTGAGCGGGATGGGTAATGAGCAGTTCTTC.

The chain links TRBV11-2 to TRBJ2-5; 9 bases are shared with TRBD1. The junction had 13 bases not matched to a gene; V was cut back by 5 bases and J by 9 bases. Germline assignment: CDR1 SGHAT and CDR2 FQNNGV. The CDR3 loop spans 15 amino acids. CDR3 bases: TGTGCCAGCAGCCGCTGGGGGACAGGGCATGTGTCCCAGTACTTC. Translating it yields CASSRWGTGHVSQYF.

This clone has just a few counts. This chain joins TRBV10-2 and TRBJ1-3; no definite D call. Per germline, CDR1 WSHSY and CDR2 SAAADI. The CDR3 is made up of 14 amino acids. V gave up 3 bases and J gave up 2 bases, with 8 bases separating them. This CDR3 is CASSEQRPGNTIYF. The CDR3 region has the DNA TGCGCCAGCAGTGAACAGCGGCCTGGAAACACCATATATTTT.

About this clone: No DNA is shown, since the ends of the CDR3 on it are uncertain; the CDR3 is the one TCRdb lists. This chain links TRBV11-2 with TRBJ1-2; TRBD1 was called by the table and not checked on the DNA. Germline CDR1 and CDR2: SGHAT and FQNNGV. A total of 14 residues make up the CDR3, ends included. CDR3: CASSLMVGQGIHTF.

The chain has TRBV5-1 and TRBJ2-7; D not resolved. CDR3 length: 11 amino acids. The germline V gene has CDR1 SGHRS and CDR2 YFSETQ. V dropped 0 bases and J dropped 5 bases, with 3 bases sitting between them. CDR3 coding DNA: TGCGCCAGCAGCTTGGTAGACGAGCAGTACTTC. The encoded protein is CASSLVDEQYF.

In its sample, this clone was seen once. The rearrangement uses TRBV7-9 and TRBJ1-1, with 7 bases aligning to TRBD1. Germline V CDR1 and CDR2: SEHNR, FQNEAQ (reference sequence). This CDR3 spans 16 amino acids. Trimming at V came to 8 bases and at J to 8 bases, leaving 20 bases not matched to a gene. In nucleotides, the CDR3 is TGTGCCAGCGCCTCGGGTTTGATTTTGTCAGGGGGGGAAGCTTTCTTT. Translated: CASASGLILSGGEAFF.

The rearrangement links TRBV5-1 to TRBJ1-1; 10 bases line up with TRBD1. Per germline, CDR1 SGHRS and CDR2 YFSETQ. The CDR3 length is 17 residues. The trim removed 2 bases at V and 3 bases at J, leaving 10 bases unmatched. The CDR3 DNA is TGCGCCAGCAGCTTAACTGGGGCGGGGACAGGGGACACTGAAGCTTTCTTT. It is translated as CASSLTGAGTGDTEAFF.

The chain carries TRBV5-1 and TRBJ2-1; a possible D gene is TRBD2 (5 bases). V gave up 0 bases and J gave up 2 bases, with 6 bases separating them. CDR3 length equals 14 residues. Germline CDR1 SGHRS, CDR2 YFSETQ. CDR3 bases: TGCGCCAGCAGCTTGGGGACTCCCTACAATGAGCAGTTCTTC. Its protein product is CASSLGTPYNEQFF.

The chain combines TRBV27 with TRBJ2-1; TRBD1 agrees at 7 bases. CDR1 and CDR2 from the germline V gene are MNHEY and SMNVEV (reference sequence). The CDR3 totals 15 residues. The junction had 5 bases not matched to a gene; V was cut back by 5 bases and J by 1 base. DNA of the CDR3: TGTGCCAGCAGTGCCCAGGGGGTGTCCTACAATGAGCAGTTCTTC. It encodes CASSAQGVSYNEQFF.

V gene TRBV10-3 combines with J gene TRBJ2-7; tentative D call: TRBD2 (5 bases). This CDR3 region has 13 residues. The germline V gene has CDR1 ENHRY and CDR2 SYGVKD. Trimming removed 3 bases from V and 9 bases from J, with 15 bases in between. The CDR3, as DNA: TGTGCCATCAGTGAAACGGGGTTACAAGGGCAGTACTTC. Translated: CAISETGLQGQYF.

This clone was observed once. This rearrangement joins TRBV2 to TRBJ2-5, with unresolved D. The germline V gene encodes CDR1 SNHLY and CDR2 FYNNEI. Trimming removed 3 bases from V and 5 bases from J, with 7 bases in between. This CDR3 spans 12 amino acids. The CDR3 is CASSEGRETQYF. The CDR3 DNA reads as TGTGCCAGCAGTGAGGGCAGGGAGACCCAGTACTTC. Supplemented by reference TRBV2 and TRBJ2-5, the full variable domain reads EPEVTQTPSHQVTQMGQEVILRCVPISNHLYFYWYRQILGQKVEFLVSFYNNEISEKSEIFDDQFSVERPDGSNFTLKIRSTKLEDSAMYFCASSEGRETQYFGPGTRLLVL.

The chain uses TRBV4-1 and TRBJ1-1; D is possibly TRBD1 (5 bases). Trimming removed 6 bases from V and 0 bases from J, with 11 bases in between. Per germline, CDR1 MGHRA and CDR2 YSYEKL. The length of the CDR3 is 14 residues. CDR3 loop: CASSRQSMNTEAFF. The CDR3 DNA reads as TGCGCCAGCAGTCGACAGAGCATGAACACTGAAGCTTTCTTT.

CDR3 residues: CASTDISNYGYTF. The CDR3 coding sequence is TGTGCCAGCACCGACATCTCAAACTATGGCTACACCTTC. V gene TRBV2 combines with J gene TRBJ1-2; D is undetermined. In germline, CDR1 is SNHLY, CDR2 FYNNEI. This CDR3 is built from 13 residues. The V gene lost 7 bases and the J gene lost 2 bases, with 11 bases spanning the gap.

The genes are TRBV29-1 and TRBJ1-2; TRBD1 agrees at 11 bases. Germline V gene lookup returns CDR1 SQVTM and CDR2 ANQGSEA. The CDR3 covers 16 residues. With 4 bases clipped from V and 2 bases from J, the junction kept 9 bases outside the gene matches. CDR3 in amino acids: CSVVLGTGGVNYGYTF. The CDR3 bases are TGCAGCGTTGTTCTAGGGACAGGGGGAGTAAACTATGGCTACACCTTC. Combining the CDR3 with reference TRBV29-1 and TRBJ1-2 gives the whole variable domain SAVISQKPSRDICQRGTSLTIQCQVDSQVTMMFWYRQQPGQSLTLIATANQGSEATYESGFVIDKFPISRPNLTFSTLTVSNMSPEDSSIYLCSVVLGTGGVNYGYTFGSGTRLTVV.

This chain connects TRBV2 to TRBJ1-4, with D possibly TRBD1 on 6 matching bases. V was shortened by 6 bases and J by 5 bases, with 13 bases between the two germline ends. Germline V gives CDR1 SNHLY, CDR2 FYNNEI. The CDR3 is made up of 14 amino acids. Here the CDR3 DNA reads TGTGCCAGCAGAGAACAGGGTTCCAATGAAAAACTGTTTTTT. It codes for CASREQGSNEKLFF.

The rearrangement uses TRBV11-2 and TRBJ2-5; 9 nucleotides line up with TRBD2. The J segment lost 4 bases and the V segment lost 5 bases, leaving 5 bases of the junction unmatched. The CDR3 covers 14 residues. The germline V gene has CDR1 SGHAT and CDR2 FQNNGV. CDR3: CASSKLAGRETQYF. The CDR3 nucleotides read TGTGCCAGCAGCAAACTAGCGGGTCGAGAGACCCAGTACTTC. Supplemented by reference TRBV11-2 and TRBJ2-5, the full variable domain reads EAGVAQSPRYKIIEKRQSVAFWCNPISGHATLYWYQQILGQGPKLLIQFQNNGVVDDSQLPKDRFSAERLKGVDSTLKIQPAKLEDSAVYLCASSKLAGRETQYFGPGTRLLVL.

This clone was detected only a few times. The V gene is TRBV27, the J gene TRBJ1-2; a weak D match, TRBD1 (5 bases). Trimming cost V 5 bases and J 3 bases, with 10 bases left between them. CDR3 length: 13 amino acids. In germline, CDR1 is MNHEY, CDR2 SMNVEV (reference sequence). CDR3 region: CASSPDMYYGYTF. The DNA of the CDR3 is TGTGCCAGCAGTCCGGACATGTACTATGGCTACACCTTC.